This T cell receptor (beta chain) came from a study of T-cell memory formation after mild COVID-19. Study background: TCR clusters showed largely donor specificity. The study's findings and limits: Shrinking CD4+ clones resided mostly in CM and EM, and CD8+ ones in EMRA. In second-wave clones peaking day 37, SARS-CoV-2 specificity remained unconfirmed.

The V end was cut by 0 bases, the J end by 5 bases, with 21 bases between. The CDR3 covers 18 residues. CDR1 is SGHRS and CDR2 is YFSETQ in the germline V gene. Libraries for TCRalpha and TCRbeta carried sample barcodes and unique molecular identifiers via 5'RACE. TCRdb reanalysed the 5' RACE reads using MiXCR and keeps one entry per CDR3 protein. The sample yields roughly 610,000 distinct CDR3 sequences, around 15% seen once. Concerning this clonotype: Its antigen is undetermined.

J is TRBJ2-1 and V is TRBV5-1; a weak D match, TRBD2 (5 bases). Sequencing input: PBMCs or a T cell subset sorted from them (not recorded which). The TCR originated in an adult woman who had mild COVID-19 (a few samples of this study predate the infection). Cell type and time point are not known. DNA for the CDR3: TGCGCCAGCAGCTTGGGAAGGAGGTCGGTCCTACGCCACAATGAGCAGTTCTTC. Translating gives CASSLGRRSVLRHNEQFF.